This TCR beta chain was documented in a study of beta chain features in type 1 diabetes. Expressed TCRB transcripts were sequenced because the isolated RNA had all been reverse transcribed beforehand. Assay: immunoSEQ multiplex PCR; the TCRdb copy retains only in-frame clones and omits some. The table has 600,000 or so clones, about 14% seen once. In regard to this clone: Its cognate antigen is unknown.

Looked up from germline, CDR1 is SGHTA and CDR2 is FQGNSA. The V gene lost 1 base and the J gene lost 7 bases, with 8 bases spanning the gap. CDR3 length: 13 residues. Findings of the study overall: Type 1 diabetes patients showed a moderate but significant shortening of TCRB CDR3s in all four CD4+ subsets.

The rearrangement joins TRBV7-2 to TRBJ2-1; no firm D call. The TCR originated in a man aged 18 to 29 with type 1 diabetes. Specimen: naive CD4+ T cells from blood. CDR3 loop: CASSLVGGNEQFF. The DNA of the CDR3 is TGTGCCAGCAGCTTAGTAGGCGGAAATGAGCAGTTCTTC. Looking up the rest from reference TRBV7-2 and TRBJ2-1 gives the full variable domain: GAGVSQSPSNKVTEKGKDVELRCDPISGHTALYWYRQSLGQGLEFLIYFQGNSAPDKSGLPSDRFSAERTGGSVSTLTIQRTQQEDSAVYLCASSLVGGNEQFFGPGTRLTVL.